The entry that follows covers one T cell receptor beta chain sequence. The germline V gene has CDR1 SGHVS and CDR2 FQNEAQ. This CDR3 comprises 13 residues. Unmatched junction bases numbered 4, after V lost 3 bases and J lost 5 bases. In the original workflow: Per sample, the median was around 96,000 TCRs, with values from about 24,000 to 680,000. One entry per CDR3 protein results from TCRdb running MiXCR on the RACE reads. TCRdb assigned the V and J calls; the authors' analysis was not used. The sample lists about 170,000 distinct CDR3 sequences; about a quarter were seen once. The sample originates from a study of human T cells and chemical hapten exposure. Study overall: DPC (0.01%) was patch tested on the upper back and read at 6 days.

Stated time point: patch test 3, about 24 weeks after DPC sensitization. Treatment specified: therapeutic diphenylcyclopropenone sensitization with weekly scalp DPC. The material was whole blood, obtained in connection with sensitization to the hapten diphenylcyclopropenone (DPC). This receptor was obtained from a woman in her late teens or twenties with alopecia areata. Some clones in this sample may be carry-over from other donors' samples. The chain recombines TRBV7-8 with TRBJ2-7, with 7 nucleotides matching TRBD2. This chain's CDR3 is CASSFGDYHEQYF. CDR3 bases: TGTGCCAGCAGCTTTGGGGACTACCACGAGCAGTACTTC.